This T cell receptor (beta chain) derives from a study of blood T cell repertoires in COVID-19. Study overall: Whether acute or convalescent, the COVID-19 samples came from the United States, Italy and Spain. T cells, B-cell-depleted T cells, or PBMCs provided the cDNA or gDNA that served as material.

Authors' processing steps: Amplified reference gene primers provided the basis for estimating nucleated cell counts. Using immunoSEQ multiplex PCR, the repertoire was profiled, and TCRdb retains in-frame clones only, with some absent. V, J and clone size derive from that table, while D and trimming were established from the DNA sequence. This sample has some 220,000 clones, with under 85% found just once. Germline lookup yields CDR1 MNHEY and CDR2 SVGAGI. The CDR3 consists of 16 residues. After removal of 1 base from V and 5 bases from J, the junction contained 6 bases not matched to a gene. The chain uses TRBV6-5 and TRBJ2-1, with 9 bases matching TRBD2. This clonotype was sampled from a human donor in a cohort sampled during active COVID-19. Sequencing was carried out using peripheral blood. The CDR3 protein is CASSYYAGGPDNEQFF. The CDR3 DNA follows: TGTGCCAGCAGTTACTACGCGGGGGGGCCGGACAATGAGCAGTTCTTC.